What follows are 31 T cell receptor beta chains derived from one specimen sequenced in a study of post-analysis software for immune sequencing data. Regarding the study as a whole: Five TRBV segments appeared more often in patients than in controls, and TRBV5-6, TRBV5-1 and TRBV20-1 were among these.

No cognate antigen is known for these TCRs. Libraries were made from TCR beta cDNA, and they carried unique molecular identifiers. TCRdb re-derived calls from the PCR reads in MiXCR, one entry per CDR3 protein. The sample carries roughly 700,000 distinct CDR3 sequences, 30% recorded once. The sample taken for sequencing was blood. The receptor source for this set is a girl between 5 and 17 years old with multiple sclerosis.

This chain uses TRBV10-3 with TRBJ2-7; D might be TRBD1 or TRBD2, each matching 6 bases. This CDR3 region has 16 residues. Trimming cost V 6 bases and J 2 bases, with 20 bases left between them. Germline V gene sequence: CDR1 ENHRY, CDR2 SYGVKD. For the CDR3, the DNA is TGTGCCATCAGCCCTTCGGGGGCCGCGCCGACCTACGAGCAGTACTTC. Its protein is CAISPSGAAPTYEQYF.

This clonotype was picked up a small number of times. This chain's CDR3 is CASTNPRGRTYEQYF. In DNA form, the CDR3 reads TGTGCCAGCACCAACCCCAGGGGTAGAACCTACGAGCAGTACTTC. V is TRBV6-2 or TRBV6-3 and J is TRBJ2-7; D may be TRBD1 (6 bases). V lost 7 bases to trimming and J lost 2 bases, with 18 bases between them. Per germline, CDR1 MNHEY and CDR2 SVGEGT. The CDR3 loop spans 15 amino acids.

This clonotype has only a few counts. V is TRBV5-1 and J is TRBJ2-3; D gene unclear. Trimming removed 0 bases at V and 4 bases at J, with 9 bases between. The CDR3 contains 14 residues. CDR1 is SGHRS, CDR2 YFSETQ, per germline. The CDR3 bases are TGCGCCAGCAGCTTGGCCCCCACCCCAGATACGCAGTATTTT. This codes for CASSLAPTPDTQYF.

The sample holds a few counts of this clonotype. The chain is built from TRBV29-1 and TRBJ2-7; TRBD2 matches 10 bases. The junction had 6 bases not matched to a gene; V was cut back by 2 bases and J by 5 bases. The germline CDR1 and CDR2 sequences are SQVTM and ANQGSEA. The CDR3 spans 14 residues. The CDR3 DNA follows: TGCAGCGTTGAAAAGCCGGGACTAGCGAACGAGCAGTACTTC. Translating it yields CSVEKPGLANEQYF.

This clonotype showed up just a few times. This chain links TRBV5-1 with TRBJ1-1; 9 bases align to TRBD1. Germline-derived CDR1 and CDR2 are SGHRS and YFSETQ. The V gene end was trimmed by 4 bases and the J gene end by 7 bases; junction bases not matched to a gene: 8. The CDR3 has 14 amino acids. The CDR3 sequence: CASSPGGQGHEAFF. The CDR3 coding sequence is TGCGCCAGCAGCCCGGGCGGACAGGGGCATGAAGCTTTCTTT.

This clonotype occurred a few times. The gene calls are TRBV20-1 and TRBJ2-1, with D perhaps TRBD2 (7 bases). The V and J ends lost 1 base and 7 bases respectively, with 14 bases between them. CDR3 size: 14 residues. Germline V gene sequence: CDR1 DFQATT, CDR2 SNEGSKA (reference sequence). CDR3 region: CSARAGGWGNEQFF. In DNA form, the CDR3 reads TGCAGTGCTAGAGCGGGGGGCTGGGGAAATGAGCAGTTCTTC.

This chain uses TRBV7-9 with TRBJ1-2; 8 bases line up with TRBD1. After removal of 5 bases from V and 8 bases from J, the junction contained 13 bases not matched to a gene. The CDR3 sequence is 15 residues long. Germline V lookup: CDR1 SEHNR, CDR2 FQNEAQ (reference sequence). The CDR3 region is CASSPGQGRFRGYTF. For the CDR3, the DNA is TGTGCCAGCAGCCCCGGACAGGGCCGTTTCCGGGGCTACACCTTC. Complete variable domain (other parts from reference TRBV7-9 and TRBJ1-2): DTGVSQNPRHKITKRGQNVTFRCDPISEHNRLYWYRQTLGQGPEFLTYFQNEAQLEKSRLLSDRFSAERPKGSFSTLEIQRTEQGDSAMYLCASSPGQGRFRGYTFGSGTRLTVV.

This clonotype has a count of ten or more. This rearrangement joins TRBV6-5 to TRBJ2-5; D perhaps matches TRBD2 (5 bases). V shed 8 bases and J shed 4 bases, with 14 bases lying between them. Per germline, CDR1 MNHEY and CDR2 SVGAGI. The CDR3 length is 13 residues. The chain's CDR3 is CASSGVAAETQYF. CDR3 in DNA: TGTGCCAGCTCCGGGGTGGCGGCAGAGACCCAGTACTTC.

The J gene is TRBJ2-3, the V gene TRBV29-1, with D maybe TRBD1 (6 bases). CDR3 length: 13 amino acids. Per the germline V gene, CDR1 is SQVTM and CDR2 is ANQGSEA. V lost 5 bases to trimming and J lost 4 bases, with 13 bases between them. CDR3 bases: TGCAGCGTTATTTCTGGGGGCCCAGATACGCAGTATTTT. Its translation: CSVISGGPDTQYF.

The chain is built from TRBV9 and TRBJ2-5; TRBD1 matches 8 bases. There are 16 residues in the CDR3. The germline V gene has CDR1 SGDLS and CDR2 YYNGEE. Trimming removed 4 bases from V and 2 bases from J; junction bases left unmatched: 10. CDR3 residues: CASSLQTGAPQETQYF. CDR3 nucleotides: TGTGCCAGCAGCTTACAGACAGGGGCCCCACAAGAGACCCAGTACTTC.

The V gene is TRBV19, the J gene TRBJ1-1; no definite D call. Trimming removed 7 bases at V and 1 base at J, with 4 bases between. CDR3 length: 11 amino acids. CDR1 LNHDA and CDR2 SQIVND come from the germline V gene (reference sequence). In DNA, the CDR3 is TGTGCCAGTATGCAGAACACTGAAGCTTTCTTT. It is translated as CASMQNTEAFF.

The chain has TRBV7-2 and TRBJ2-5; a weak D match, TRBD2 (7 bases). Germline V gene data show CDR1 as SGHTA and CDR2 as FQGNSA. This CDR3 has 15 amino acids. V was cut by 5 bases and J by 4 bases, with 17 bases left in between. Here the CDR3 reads CASSRGAGIVETQYF. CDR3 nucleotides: TGTGCCAGCAGCCGGGGGGCGGGGATAGTAGAGACCCAGTACTTC.

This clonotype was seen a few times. This CDR3 is CSVRPSSNEQFF. The DNA of the CDR3 is TGCAGCGTTCGACCGTCTAGTAATGAGCAGTTCTTC. The chain carries TRBV29-1 and TRBJ2-1; no definite D call. Germline values: CDR1 SQVTM, CDR2 ANQGSEA. There are 12 residues in the CDR3. V was shortened by 5 bases and J by 7 bases, with 12 bases between the two germline ends.

The CDR3 spells CSVSGGETQYF. DNA of the CDR3: TGCAGCGTGTCGGGGGGAGAGACCCAGTACTTC. This chain links TRBV29-1 with TRBJ2-7; 7 bases map to TRBD2. The end of the DNA fits TRBJ2-5 better, so the J call may be wrong. The CDR3 is 11 amino acids. Germline assignment: CDR1 SQVTM and CDR2 ANQGSEA.

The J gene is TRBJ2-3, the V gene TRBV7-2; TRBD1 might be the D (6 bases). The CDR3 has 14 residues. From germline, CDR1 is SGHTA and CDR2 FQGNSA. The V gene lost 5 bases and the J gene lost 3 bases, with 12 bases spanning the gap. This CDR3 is CASSPGQQTDTQYF. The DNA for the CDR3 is TGTGCCAGCAGCCCTGGACAGCAGACAGATACGCAGTATTTT.

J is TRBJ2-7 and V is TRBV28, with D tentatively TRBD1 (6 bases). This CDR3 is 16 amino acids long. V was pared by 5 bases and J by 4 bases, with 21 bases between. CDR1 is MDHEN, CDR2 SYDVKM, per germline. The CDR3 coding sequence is TGTGCCAGCAGTCCAACCGCAGGGGCGTATTGGTACGAGCAGTACTTC. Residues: CASSPTAGAYWYEQYF.

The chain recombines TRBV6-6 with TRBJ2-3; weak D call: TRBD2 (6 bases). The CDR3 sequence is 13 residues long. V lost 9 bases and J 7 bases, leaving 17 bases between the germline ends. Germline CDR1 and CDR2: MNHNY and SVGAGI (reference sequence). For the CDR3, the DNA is TGTGCCAGTGCGGAGGGACTCGGAAATACGCAGTATTTT. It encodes CASAEGLGNTQYF.

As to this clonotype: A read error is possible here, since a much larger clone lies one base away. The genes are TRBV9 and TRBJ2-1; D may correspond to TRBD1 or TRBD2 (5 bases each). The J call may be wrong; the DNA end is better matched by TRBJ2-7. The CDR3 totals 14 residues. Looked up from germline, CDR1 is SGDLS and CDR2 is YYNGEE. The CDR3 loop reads CASSVRDGYNEQYF. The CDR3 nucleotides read TGTGCCAGCAGCGTCCGGGACGGTTACAATGAGCAGTACTTC.

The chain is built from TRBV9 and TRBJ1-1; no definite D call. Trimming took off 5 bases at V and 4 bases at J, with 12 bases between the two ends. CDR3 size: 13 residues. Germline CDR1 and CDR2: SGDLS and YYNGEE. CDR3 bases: TGTGCCAGCAGGCGGGGAATGAGCACTGAAGCTTTCTTT. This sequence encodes CASRRGMSTEAFF.

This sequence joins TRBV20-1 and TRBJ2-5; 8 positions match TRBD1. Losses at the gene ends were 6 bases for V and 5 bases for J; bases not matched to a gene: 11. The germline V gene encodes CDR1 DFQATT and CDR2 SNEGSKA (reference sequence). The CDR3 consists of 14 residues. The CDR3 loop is CSAYGTGPAETQYF. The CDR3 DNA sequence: TGCAGTGCCTATGGGACAGGACCAGCGGAGACCCAGTACTTC.

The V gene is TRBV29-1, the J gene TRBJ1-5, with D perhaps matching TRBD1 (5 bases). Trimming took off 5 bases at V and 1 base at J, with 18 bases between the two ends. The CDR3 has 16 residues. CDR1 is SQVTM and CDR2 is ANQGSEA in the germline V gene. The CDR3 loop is CSVLGGGVGSNQPQHF. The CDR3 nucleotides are TGCAGCGTTTTAGGCGGAGGGGTGGGGAGCAATCAGCCCCAGCATTTT.

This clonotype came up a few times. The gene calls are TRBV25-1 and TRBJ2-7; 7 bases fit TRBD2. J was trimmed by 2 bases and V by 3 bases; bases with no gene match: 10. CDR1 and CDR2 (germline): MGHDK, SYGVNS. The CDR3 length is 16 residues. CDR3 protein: CASSDHSGTTTYEQYF. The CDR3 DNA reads TGTGCCAGCAGTGACCACTCCGGGACTACCACCTACGAGCAGTACTTC.

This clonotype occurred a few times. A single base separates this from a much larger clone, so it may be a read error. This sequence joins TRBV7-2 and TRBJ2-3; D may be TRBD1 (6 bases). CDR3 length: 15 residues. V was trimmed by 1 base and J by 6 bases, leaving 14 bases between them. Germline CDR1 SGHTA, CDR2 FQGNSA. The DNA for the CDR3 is TGTGCCAGCAGCTTAGGTGGCAGGGGATCTGATACGCAGTATTTT. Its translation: CASSLGGRGSDTQYF.

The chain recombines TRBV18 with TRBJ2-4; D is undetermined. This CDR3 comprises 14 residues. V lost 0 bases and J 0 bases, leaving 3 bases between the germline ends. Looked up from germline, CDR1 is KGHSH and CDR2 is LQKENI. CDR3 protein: CASSPPVAKNIQYF. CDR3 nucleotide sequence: TGTGCCAGCTCACCACCGGTAGCCAAAAACATTCAGTACTTC.

CDR3 DNA: TGCAGTGCTAGGATCATCCGGGACAGAAGAGACGAGCAGTACTTC. It specifies CSARIIRDRRDEQYF. This chain links TRBV20-1 with TRBJ2-7, with 7 bases lining up with TRBD1. The V and J ends lost 3 bases and 5 bases, in that order; junction bases with no gene match: 13. The V gene's germline CDR1 is DFQATT and CDR2 SNEGSKA (reference sequence). The CDR3 sequence is 15 residues long.

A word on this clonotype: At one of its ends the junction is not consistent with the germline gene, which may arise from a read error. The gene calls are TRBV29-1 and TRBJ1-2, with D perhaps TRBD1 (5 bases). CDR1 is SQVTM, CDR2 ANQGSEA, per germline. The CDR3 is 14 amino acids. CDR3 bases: TGCAGCGTTGTTGGGGCGGCCTCTAACCATGGCTACACCTTC. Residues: CSVVGAASNHGYTF.

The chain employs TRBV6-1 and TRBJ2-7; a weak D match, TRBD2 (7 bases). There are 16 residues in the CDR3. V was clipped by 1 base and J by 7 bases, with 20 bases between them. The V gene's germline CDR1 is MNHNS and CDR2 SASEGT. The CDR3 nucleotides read TGTGCCAGCAGTGAAGAAGGGGGGGTTTTGGGGGATGAGCAGTACTTC. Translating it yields CASSEEGGVLGDEQYF.

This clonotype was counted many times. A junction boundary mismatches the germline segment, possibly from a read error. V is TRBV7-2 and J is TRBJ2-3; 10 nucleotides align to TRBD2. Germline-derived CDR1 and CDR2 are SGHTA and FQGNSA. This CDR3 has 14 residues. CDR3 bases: TGCGCCAGCAGCTCGGGACTAGCGACAGATACGCAGTATTTT. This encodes CASSSGLATDTQYF.

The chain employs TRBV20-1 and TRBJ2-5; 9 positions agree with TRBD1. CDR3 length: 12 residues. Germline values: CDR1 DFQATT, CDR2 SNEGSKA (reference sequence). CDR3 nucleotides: TGCAGCGCACAGGGGGCCGTTGAGACCCAGTACTTC. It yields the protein CSAQGAVETQYF.

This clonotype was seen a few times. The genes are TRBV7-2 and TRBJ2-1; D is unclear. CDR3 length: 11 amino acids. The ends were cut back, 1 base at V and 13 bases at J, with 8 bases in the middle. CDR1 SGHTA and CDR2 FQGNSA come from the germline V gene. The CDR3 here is CASSLVVDQFF. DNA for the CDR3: TGTGCCAGCAGCTTAGTAGTGGACCAGTTCTTC.

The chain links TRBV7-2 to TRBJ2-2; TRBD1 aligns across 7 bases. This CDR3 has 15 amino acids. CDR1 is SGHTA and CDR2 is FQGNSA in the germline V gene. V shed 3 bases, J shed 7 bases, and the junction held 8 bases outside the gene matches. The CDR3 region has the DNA TGTGCCAGCAGCTTCCTACGGACAGGCGACGGGGAGCTGTTTTTT. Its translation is CASSFLRTGDGELFF.